This TCR beta chain is drawn from a study of blood T cell repertoires in COVID-19. Overall study context: The United States, Italy and Spain supplied acute and convalescent COVID-19 samples.

The table came from immunoSEQ multiplex PCR; TCRdb's copy has only in-frame clones and leaves some out. The table lists some 260,000 clones, about 80% of them singletons. Trimming removed 4 bases from V and 1 base from J, with 12 bases in between. The CDR3 sequence is 15 residues long. Germline lookup yields CDR1 MNHEY and CDR2 SMNVEV (reference sequence). The sequenced sample consisted of PBMCs or T cells enriched from blood (not recorded which). This receptor was taken from a young man with acute COVID-19. The chain links TRBV27 to TRBJ2-3, with D tentatively TRBD1 (6 bases). CDR3: CASSYPGQRTDTQYF. CDR3 DNA sequence: TGTGCCAGCAGTTACCCAGGACAGCGCACAGATACGCAGTATTTT.